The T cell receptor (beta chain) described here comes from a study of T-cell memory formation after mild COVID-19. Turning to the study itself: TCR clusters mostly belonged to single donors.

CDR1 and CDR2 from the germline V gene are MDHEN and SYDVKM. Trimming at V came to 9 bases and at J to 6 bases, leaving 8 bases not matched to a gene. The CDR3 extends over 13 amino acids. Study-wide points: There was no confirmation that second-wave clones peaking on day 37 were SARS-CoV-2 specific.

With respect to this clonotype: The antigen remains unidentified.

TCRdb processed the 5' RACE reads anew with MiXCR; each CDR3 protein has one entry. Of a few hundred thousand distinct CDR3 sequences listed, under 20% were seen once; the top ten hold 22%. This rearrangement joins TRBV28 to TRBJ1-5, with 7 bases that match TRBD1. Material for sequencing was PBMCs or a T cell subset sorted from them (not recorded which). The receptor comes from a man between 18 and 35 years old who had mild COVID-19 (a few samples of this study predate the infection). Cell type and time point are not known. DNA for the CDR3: TGTGCCAGAAACGCAGGGGGTGCTCAGCCCCAGCATTTT. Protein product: CARNAGGAQPQHF.